This T cell receptor beta chain was captured in a study of blood T cells in healthy people across ages. General study points: Relative to aged donors, long-lived donors carried more naive CD4+ cells and displayed higher diversity.

Then a second PCR, running about 6 to 12 cycles, was carried out with a sample-barcoded 5' primer and a J-beta primer mix. TCRdb independently ran MiXCR on the 5' RACE reads; one entry per CDR3 protein. The data contain roughly 1,500,000 distinct CDR3 sequences, 30% to 40% of them seen just once; the ten biggest clones take up 10% to 12%. Only a few counts were recorded for this clonotype. The antigen remains unidentified. Each sample had at least 6 million PBMCs isolated. From germline, CDR1 is GTSNPN and CDR2 SVGIG (reference sequence). CDR3 size: 17 residues. Trimming cost V 2 bases and J 0 bases, with 16 bases left between them.

Sequencing used blood. This clonotype was obtained from a woman aged 25 to 39 in good health. The chain recombines TRBV30 with TRBJ1-4; D is perhaps TRBD1 (5 bases). Here the CDR3 reads CAWSFKGKGATNEKLFF. For the CDR3, the DNA is TGTGCCTGGAGTTTTAAGGGAAAAGGGGCAACTAATGAAAAACTGTTTTTT.